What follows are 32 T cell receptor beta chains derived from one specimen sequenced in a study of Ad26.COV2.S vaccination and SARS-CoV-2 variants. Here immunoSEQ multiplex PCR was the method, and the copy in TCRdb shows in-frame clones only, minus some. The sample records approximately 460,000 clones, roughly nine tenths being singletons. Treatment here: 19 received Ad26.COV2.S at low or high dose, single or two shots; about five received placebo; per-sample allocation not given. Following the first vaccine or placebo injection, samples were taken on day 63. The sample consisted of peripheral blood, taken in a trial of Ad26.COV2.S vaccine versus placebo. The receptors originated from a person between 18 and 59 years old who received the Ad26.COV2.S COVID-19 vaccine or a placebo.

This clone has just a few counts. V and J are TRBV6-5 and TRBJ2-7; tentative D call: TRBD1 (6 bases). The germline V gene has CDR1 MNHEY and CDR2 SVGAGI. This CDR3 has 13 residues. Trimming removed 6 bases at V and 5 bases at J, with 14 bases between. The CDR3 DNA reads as TGTGCCAGCAGAGCTACAGGGTCCCACGAGCAGTACTTC. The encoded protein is CASRATGSHEQYF.

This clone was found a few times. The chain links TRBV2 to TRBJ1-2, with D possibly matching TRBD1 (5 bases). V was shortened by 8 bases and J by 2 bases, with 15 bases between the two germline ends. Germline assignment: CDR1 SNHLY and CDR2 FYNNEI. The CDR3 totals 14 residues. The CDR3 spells CASGHGTPNYGYTF. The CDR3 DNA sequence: TGTGCCAGCGGACACGGGACCCCCAACTATGGCTACACCTTC.

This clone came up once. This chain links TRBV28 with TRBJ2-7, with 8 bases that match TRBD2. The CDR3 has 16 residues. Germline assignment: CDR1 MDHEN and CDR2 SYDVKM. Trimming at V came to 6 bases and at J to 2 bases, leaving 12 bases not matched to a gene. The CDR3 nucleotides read TGTGCCAGCAGGGGGAATGGACTAGCCCTCCCCTACGAGCAGTACTTC. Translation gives CASRGNGLALPYEQYF.

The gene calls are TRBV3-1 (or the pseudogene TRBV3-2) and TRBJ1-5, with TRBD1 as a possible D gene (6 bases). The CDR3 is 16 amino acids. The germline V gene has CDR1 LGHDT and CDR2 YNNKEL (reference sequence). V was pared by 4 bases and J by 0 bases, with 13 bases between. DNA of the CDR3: TGTGCCAGCAGCCTGGGGGGCAGCTATAGCAATCAGCCCCAGCATTTT. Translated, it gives CASSLGGSYSNQPQHF.

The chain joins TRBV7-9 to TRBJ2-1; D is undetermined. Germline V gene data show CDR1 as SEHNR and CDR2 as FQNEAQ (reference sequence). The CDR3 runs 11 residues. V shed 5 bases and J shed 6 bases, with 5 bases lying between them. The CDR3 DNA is TGTGCCAGCAGCCCTCCCAATGAGCAGTTCTTC. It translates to CASSPPNEQFF.

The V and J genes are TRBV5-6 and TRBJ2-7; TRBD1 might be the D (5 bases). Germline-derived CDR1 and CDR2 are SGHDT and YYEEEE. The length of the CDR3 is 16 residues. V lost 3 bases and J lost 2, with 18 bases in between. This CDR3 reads CASSSRFTGIPYEQYF. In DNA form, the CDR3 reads TGTGCCAGCAGCTCTCGATTTACAGGCATACCCTACGAGCAGTACTTC.

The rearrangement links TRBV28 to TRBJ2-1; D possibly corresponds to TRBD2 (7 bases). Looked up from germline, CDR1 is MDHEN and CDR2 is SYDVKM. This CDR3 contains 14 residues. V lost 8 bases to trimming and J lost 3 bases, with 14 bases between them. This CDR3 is CASGGAVFYNEQFF. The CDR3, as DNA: TGTGCCAGCGGGGGGGCGGTTTTCTACAATGAGCAGTTCTTC.

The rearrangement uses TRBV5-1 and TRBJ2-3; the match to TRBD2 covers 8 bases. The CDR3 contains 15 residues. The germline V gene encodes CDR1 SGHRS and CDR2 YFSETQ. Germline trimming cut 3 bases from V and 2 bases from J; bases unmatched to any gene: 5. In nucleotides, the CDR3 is TGCGCCAGCAGCTCAGCGGGGGTTCTCACAGATACGCAGTATTTT. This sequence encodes CASSSAGVLTDTQYF. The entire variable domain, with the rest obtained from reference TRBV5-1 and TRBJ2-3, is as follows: KAGVTQTPRYLIKTRGQQVTLSCSPISGHRSVSWYQQTPGQGLQFLFEYFSETQRNKGNFPGRFSGRQFSNSRSEMNVSTLELGDSALYLCASSSAGVLTDTQYFGPGTRLTVL.

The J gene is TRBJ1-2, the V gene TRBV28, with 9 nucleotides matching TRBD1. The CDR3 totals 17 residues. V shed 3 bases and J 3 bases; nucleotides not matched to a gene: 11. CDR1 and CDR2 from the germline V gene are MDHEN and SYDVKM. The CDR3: CASSLGDRVVSDYGYTF. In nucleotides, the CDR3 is TGTGCCAGCAGTTTGGGGGACAGGGTTGTTAGTGACTATGGCTACACCTTC.

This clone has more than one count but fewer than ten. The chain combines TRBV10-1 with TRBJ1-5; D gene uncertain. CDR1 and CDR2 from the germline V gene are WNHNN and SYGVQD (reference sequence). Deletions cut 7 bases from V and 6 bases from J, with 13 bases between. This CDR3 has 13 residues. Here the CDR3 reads CASTLVQGQPQHF. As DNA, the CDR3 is TGCGCCAGCACCCTAGTTCAAGGTCAGCCCCAGCATTTT.

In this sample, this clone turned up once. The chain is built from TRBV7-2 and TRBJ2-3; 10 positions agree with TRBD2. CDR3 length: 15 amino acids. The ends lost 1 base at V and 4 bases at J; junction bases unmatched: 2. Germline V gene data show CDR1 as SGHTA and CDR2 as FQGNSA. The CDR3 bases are TGTGCCAGCAGCTTAGTTAGCGGGGGGCCAGATACGCAGTATTTT. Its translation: CASSLVSGGPDTQYF.

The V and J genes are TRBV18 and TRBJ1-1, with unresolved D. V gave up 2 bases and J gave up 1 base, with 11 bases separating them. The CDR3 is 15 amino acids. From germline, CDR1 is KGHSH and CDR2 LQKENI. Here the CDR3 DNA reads TGTGCCAGCTCACCATTGCCGGATGGGAACACTGAAGCTTTCTTT. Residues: CASSPLPDGNTEAFF.

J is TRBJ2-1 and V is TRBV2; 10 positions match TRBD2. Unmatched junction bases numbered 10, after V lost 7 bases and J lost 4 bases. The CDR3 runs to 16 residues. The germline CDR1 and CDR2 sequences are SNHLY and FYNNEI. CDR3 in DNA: TGTGCCAGCAAGATGAGCGGGAGGGGGGGATACAATGAGCAGTTCTTC. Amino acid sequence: CASKMSGRGGYNEQFF.

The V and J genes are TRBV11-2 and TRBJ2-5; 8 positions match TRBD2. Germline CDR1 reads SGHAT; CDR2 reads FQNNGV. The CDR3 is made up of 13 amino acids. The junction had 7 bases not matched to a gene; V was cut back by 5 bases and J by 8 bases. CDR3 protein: CASSPSGGTTQYF. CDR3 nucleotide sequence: TGTGCCAGCAGCCCAAGCGGGGGAACCACCCAGTACTTC. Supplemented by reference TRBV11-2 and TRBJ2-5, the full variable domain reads EAGVAQSPRYKIIEKRQSVAFWCNPISGHATLYWYQQILGQGPKLLIQFQNNGVVDDSQLPKDRFSAERLKGVDSTLKIQPAKLEDSAVYLCASSPSGGTTQYFGPGTRLLVL.

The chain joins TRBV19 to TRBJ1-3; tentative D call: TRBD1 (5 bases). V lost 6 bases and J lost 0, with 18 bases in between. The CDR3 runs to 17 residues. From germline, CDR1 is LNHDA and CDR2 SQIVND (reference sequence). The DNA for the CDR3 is TGTGCCAGTAGAGGGGCCCGACGGTTGAGCTCTGGAAACACCATATATTTT. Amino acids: CASRGARRLSSGNTIYF.

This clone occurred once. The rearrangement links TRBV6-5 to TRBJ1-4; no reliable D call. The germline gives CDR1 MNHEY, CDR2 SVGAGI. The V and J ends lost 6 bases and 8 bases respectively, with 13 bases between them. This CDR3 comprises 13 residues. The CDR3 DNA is TGTGCCAGCAGGCGAGGACCGGGGGAAAAACTGTTTTTT. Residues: CASRRGPGEKLFF.

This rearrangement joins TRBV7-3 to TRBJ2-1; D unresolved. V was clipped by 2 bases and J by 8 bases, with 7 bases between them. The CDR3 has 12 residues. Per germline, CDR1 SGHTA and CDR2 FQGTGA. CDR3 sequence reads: CASSLYGDEQFF. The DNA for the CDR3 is TGTGCCAGCAGCTTATACGGTGATGAGCAGTTCTTC. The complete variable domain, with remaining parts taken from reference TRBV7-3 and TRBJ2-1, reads GAGVSQTPSNKVTEKGKYVELRCDPISGHTALYWYRQSLGQGPEFLIYFQGTGAADDSGLPNDRFFAVRPEGSVSTLKIQRTERGDSAVYLCASSLYGDEQFFGPGTRLTVL.

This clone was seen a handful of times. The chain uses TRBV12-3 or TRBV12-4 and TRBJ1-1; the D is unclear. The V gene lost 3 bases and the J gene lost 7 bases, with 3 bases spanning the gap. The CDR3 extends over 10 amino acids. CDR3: CASSFNEAFF. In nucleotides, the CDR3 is TGTGCCAGCAGTTTCAATGAAGCTTTCTTT.

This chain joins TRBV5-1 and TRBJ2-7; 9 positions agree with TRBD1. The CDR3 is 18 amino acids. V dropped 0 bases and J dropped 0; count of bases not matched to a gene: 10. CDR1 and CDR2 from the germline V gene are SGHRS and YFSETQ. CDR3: CASSLGFGTGYDSYEQYF. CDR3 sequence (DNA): TGCGCCAGCAGCTTGGGCTTCGGGACAGGGTATGACTCCTACGAGCAGTACTTC.

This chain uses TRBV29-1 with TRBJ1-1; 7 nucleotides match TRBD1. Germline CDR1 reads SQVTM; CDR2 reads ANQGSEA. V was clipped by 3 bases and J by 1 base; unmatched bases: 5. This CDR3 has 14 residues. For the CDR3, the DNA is TGCAGCGTTGAGGGGGACAGCCAGAACACTGAAGCTTTCTTT. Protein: CSVEGDSQNTEAFF.

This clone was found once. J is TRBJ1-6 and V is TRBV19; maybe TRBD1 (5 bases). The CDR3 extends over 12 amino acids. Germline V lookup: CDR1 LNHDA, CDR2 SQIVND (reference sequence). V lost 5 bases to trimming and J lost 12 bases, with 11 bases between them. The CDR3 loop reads CASSVGGGPLHF. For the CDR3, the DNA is TGTGCCAGTAGTGTGGGGGGAGGACCCCTCCACTTT.

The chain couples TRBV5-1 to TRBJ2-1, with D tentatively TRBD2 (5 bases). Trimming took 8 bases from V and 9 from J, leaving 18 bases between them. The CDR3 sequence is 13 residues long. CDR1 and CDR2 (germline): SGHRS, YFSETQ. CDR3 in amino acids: CASPLAGGLEQFF. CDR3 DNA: TGCGCCAGTCCCCTGGCCGGAGGACTTGAGCAGTTCTTC.

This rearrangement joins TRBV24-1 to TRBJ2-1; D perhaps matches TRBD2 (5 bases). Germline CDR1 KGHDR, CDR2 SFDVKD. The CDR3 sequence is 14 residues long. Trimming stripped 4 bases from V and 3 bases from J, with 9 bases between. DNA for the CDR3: TGTGCCACCAGTGAATCGGGAAGCTACAATGAGCAGTTCTTC. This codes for CATSESGSYNEQFF.

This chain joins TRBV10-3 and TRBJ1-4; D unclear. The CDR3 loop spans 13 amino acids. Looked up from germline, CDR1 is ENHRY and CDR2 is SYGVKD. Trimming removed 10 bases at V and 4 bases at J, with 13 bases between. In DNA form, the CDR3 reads TGTGCCACCTCAACCGGGATTAATGAAAAACTGTTTTTT. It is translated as CATSTGINEKLFF.

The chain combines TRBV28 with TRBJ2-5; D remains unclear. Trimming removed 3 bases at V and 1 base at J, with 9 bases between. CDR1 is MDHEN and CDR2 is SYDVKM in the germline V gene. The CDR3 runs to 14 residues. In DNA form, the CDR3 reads TGTGCCAGCAGTTTGTTCCTGGCCCAAGAGACCCAGTACTTC. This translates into CASSLFLAQETQYF.

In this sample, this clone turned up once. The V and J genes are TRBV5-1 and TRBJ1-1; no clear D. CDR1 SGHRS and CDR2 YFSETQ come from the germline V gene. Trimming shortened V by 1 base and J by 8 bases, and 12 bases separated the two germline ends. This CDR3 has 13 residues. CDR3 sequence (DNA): TGCGCCAGCAGCTTGTCTACTCCCAAAGAAGCTTTCTTT. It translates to CASSLSTPKEAFF. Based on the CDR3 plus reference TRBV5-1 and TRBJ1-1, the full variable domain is KAGVTQTPRYLIKTRGQQVTLSCSPISGHRSVSWYQQTPGQGLQFLFEYFSETQRNKGNFPGRFSGRQFSNSRSEMNVSTLELGDSALYLCASSLSTPKEAFFGQGTRLTVV.

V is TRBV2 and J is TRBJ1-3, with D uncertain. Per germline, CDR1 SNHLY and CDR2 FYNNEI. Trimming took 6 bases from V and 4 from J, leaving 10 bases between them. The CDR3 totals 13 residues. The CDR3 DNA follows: TGTGCCAGCAGATCGGGTATCGGAAACACCATATATTTT. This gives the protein CASRSGIGNTIYF.

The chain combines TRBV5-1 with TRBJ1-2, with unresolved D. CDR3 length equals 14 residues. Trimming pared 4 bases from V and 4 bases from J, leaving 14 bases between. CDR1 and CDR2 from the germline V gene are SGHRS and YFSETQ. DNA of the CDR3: TGCGCCAGCAGCCCCTCGACACTGAGCTATGGCTACACCTTC. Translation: CASSPSTLSYGYTF.

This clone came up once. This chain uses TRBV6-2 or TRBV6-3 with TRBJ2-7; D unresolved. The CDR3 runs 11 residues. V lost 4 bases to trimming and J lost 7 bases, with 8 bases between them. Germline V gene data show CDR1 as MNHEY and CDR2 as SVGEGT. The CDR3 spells CASSLMGEQYF. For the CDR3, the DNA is TGTGCCAGCAGTTTAATGGGGGAGCAGTACTTC.

In DNA form, the CDR3 reads TGTGCCAGCAGCATTACCGCCGGGACAGGGGATTACGAGCAGTACTTC. Encoded protein: CASSITAGTGDYEQYF. The rearrangement uses TRBV7-9 and TRBJ2-7; 10 nucleotides line up with TRBD1. The CDR3 extends over 16 amino acids. Germline lookup yields CDR1 SEHNR and CDR2 FQNEAQ (reference sequence). The V segment lost 5 bases and the J segment 4 bases; nucleotides outside the gene matches: 11. Full variable domain (missing parts from reference TRBV7-9 and TRBJ2-7): DTGVSQNPRHKITKRGQNVTFRCDPISEHNRLYWYRQTLGQGPEFLTYFQNEAQLEKSRLLSDRFSAERPKGSFSTLEIQRTEQGDSAMYLCASSITAGTGDYEQYFGPGTRLTVT.

The CDR3 nucleotides read TGTGCCTGGAGTGTGGGAGGCTATAATTCACCCCTCCACTTT. It codes for CAWSVGGYNSPLHF. The chain joins TRBV30 to TRBJ1-6, with no clear D. CDR3 size: 14 residues. Trimming stripped 0 bases from V and 3 bases from J, with 6 bases between. CDR1 GTSNPN and CDR2 SVGIG come from the germline V gene (reference sequence).

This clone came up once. The CDR3 here is CASSYGTGSEYF. DNA for the CDR3: TGTGCCAGCAGTTACGGGACTGGGTCAGAATACTTC. This chain joins TRBV6-5 and TRBJ2-7; TRBD2 is a possible D gene (6 bases). Germline values: CDR1 MNHEY, CDR2 SVGAGI. Trimming shortened V by 2 bases and J by 13 bases, and 15 bases separated the two germline ends. This CDR3 has 12 amino acids.